These 27 T cell receptor beta chains were all obtained from the same sample, sequenced in a study of T cells in Graves' hyperthyroidism and ophthalmopathy. TCR beta CDR3 region amplification was performed from RNA transcripts. The HTBI set primed first-round TCR CDR3 RT-PCR. One entry per CDR3 protein, called by TCRdb with MiXCR from the multiplex PCR reads. The profile shows hundreds of thousands of distinct CDR3 sequences, roughly 16% of them singletons. The sample consisted of blood. Receptors were obtained from a woman aged 40 to 50 with Graves' ophthalmopathy.

This clonotype was seen ten or more times. The V call is TRBV2, the J call TRBJ2-3; D unclear. The CDR3 is 14 amino acids. The germline V gene encodes CDR1 SNHLY and CDR2 FYNNEI. V was shortened by 6 bases and J by 1 base, with 11 bases between the two germline ends. Here the CDR3 reads CASRPDTRTDTQYF. In DNA, the CDR3 is TGTGCCAGCAGACCCGATACTCGCACAGATACGCAGTATTTT.

The rearrangement uses TRBV5-1 and TRBJ2-2; 12 nucleotides align to TRBD2. This CDR3 is built from 17 residues. Germline V gives CDR1 SGHRS, CDR2 YFSETQ. V was pared by 3 bases and J by 5 bases, with 8 bases of the junction left unmatched. The CDR3 reads CASSSRLAGVGTGELFF. The CDR3 coding sequence is TGCGCCAGCAGCTCCCGACTAGCGGGAGTAGGTACCGGGGAGCTGTTTTTT. Full variable domain (outside the CDR3, taken from reference TRBV5-1 and TRBJ2-2): KAGVTQTPRYLIKTRGQQVTLSCSPISGHRSVSWYQQTPGQGLQFLFEYFSETQRNKGNFPGRFSGRQFSNSRSEMNVSTLELGDSALYLCASSSRLAGVGTGELFFGEGSRLTVL.

There are a few counts of this clonotype. The rearrangement joins TRBV7-3 to TRBJ2-2; 8 bases align to TRBD2. There are 13 residues in the CDR3. The V and J ends lost 5 bases and 7 bases, in that order; junction bases with no gene match: 3. Germline values: CDR1 SGHTA, CDR2 FQGTGA. For the CDR3, the DNA is TGTGCCAGCAGCCGGGAGGGCGGCGGGGAGCTGTTTTTT. Protein: CASSREGGGELFF.

This clonotype was counted a few times. The V gene is TRBV20-1, the J gene TRBJ2-3; 12 bases agree with TRBD1. Germline V gives CDR1 DFQATT, CDR2 SNEGSKA (reference sequence). CDR3 size: 15 residues. The J segment lost 5 bases and the V segment lost 5 bases, leaving 8 bases of the junction unmatched. CDR3 DNA: TGCAGTGCTCCCACCCGGGACAGGGGGCAAGATACGCAGTATTTT. Translating it yields CSAPTRDRGQDTQYF.

This clonotype was seen repeatedly, ten times or more. The V and J genes are TRBV7-2 and TRBJ2-7; the match to TRBD2 covers 9 bases. Germline V lookup: CDR1 SGHTA, CDR2 FQGNSA. The CDR3 consists of 16 residues. V was clipped by 5 bases and J by 0 bases; unmatched bases: 8. As DNA, the CDR3 is TGTGCCAGCAGCCCCGGGCTAGCGGGGATCTCCTACGAGCAGTACTTC. Its translation: CASSPGLAGISYEQYF.

This clonotype was detected many times. The chain uses TRBV5-1 and TRBJ1-5; no clear D gene. The V gene lost 0 bases and the J gene lost 3 bases, with 4 bases spanning the gap. CDR1 is SGHRS and CDR2 is YFSETQ in the germline V gene. This CDR3 spans 13 amino acids. The DNA for the CDR3 is TGCGCCAGCAGCTTGGACAACAATCAGCCCCAGCATTTT. This encodes CASSLDNNQPQHF.

The rearrangement joins TRBV6-1 to TRBJ1-3; D may be TRBD1 (6 bases). With 9 bases removed from V and 5 bases from J, the gap between germline ends came to 14 bases. The V gene's germline CDR1 is MNHNS and CDR2 SASEGT. The CDR3 spans 13 residues. The CDR3 DNA reads as TGTGCCAGTAAAAAACAGGGCAGAAACACCATATATTTT. Translated, it gives CASKKQGRNTIYF.

The CDR3 bases are TGTGCCAGCAGTTACTCAGAGGGCCCTGAAGCTTTCTTT. Residues: CASSYSEGPEAFF. The V and J genes are TRBV6-5 and TRBJ1-1; D is undetermined. Trimming pared 0 bases from V and 6 bases from J, leaving 8 bases between. Germline CDR1 reads MNHEY; CDR2 reads SVGAGI. The CDR3 is 13 amino acids.

The chain links TRBV7-9 to TRBJ2-1; D call uncertain. Germline V gene lookup returns CDR1 SEHNR and CDR2 FQNEAQ (reference sequence). Trimming removed 3 bases at V and 3 bases at J, with 12 bases between. The CDR3 has 15 amino acids. The CDR3 DNA follows: TGTGCCAGCAGCTTCCAACAGACGTACTACAATGAGCAGTTCTTC. It codes for CASSFQQTYYNEQFF.

This clonotype was found many times. The J gene is TRBJ1-1, the V gene TRBV7-3; a possible D gene is TRBD1 (5 bases). The CDR3 runs 13 residues. The germline CDR1 and CDR2 sequences are SGHTA and FQGTGA. CDR3 sequence reads: CARQYGTDTEAFF. Written as DNA, the CDR3 is TGTGCGAGGCAGTACGGGACGGACACTGAAGCTTTCTTT.

The chain couples TRBV2 to TRBJ2-1, with 10 bases matching TRBD2. Germline CDR1 is SNHLY and CDR2 is FYNNEI. V lost 5 bases, J lost 0 bases, and 4 bases stayed unmatched. The CDR3 spans 16 residues. CDR3 nucleotides: TGTGCCAGCAGTACTAGCGGGGCCCCCTCCTACAATGAGCAGTTCTTC. Its translation: CASSTSGAPSYNEQFF.

This sequence joins TRBV7-6 and TRBJ1-1, with 7 bases fitting TRBD1. With 5 bases clipped from V and 3 bases from J, the junction kept 15 bases outside the gene matches. This CDR3 has 17 amino acids. Germline lookup yields CDR1 SGHVS and CDR2 FNYEAQ. The CDR3 sequence is CASSLETGRVGDTEAFF. CDR3 DNA sequence: TGTGCCAGCAGCCTTGAGACAGGGAGAGTGGGGGACACTGAAGCTTTCTTT.

This clonotype occurred a few times. The rearrangement uses TRBV20-1 and TRBJ1-1; D call uncertain. The germline V gene has CDR1 DFQATT and CDR2 SNEGSKA (reference sequence). Trimming pared 3 bases from V and 3 bases from J, leaving 11 bases between. There are 13 residues in the CDR3. The CDR3 loop reads CSARGGRYTEAFF. CDR3 DNA sequence: TGCAGTGCTAGGGGAGGGCGGTACACTGAAGCTTTCTTT.

This clonotype was seen a few times. The genes are TRBV27 and TRBJ1-1; D is unclear. Germline assignment: CDR1 MNHEY and CDR2 SMNVEV (reference sequence). The CDR3 sequence is 13 residues long. V was pared by 6 bases and J by 2 bases, with 10 bases between. The CDR3 spells CASRHTRNTEAFF. CDR3 DNA: TGTGCCAGCAGACATACAAGAAACACTGAAGCTTTCTTT.

The gene calls are TRBV6-2 or TRBV6-3 and TRBJ1-6; D may be TRBD1 (5 bases). V lost 8 bases and J 0 bases, leaving 17 bases between the germline ends. The CDR3 sequence is 17 residues long. The germline V gene encodes CDR1 MNHEY and CDR2 SVGEGT. CDR3 sequence (DNA): TGTGCCAGCGCAGGGAGACTAATCAGCTCCTATAATTCACCCCTCCACTTT. Its translation: CASAGRLISSYNSPLHF.

Details on this clonotype: A single base separates this from a much larger clone, so it may be a read error. The chain employs TRBV7-9 and TRBJ1-3; a possible D gene is TRBD1 (6 bases). This CDR3 comprises 15 residues. V lost 8 bases and J 4 bases, leaving 18 bases between the germline ends. The germline gives CDR1 SEHNR, CDR2 FQNEAQ (reference sequence). CDR3 in DNA: TGTGCCAGCGGGGACCAGACAGGTCGGGGAAACACCATATATTTT. Amino acid sequence: CASGDQTGRGNTIYF.

The chain uses TRBV7-2 and TRBJ2-5, with D tentatively TRBD1 or TRBD2 (7 bases each). Germline V gene data show CDR1 as SGHTA and CDR2 as FQGNSA. V gave up 2 bases and J gave up 5 bases, with 18 bases separating them. This CDR3 region has 16 residues. The CDR3 spells CASSLWQGGAGETQYF. The CDR3, as DNA: TGTGCCAGCAGCTTATGGCAGGGGGGGGCTGGGGAGACCCAGTACTTC.

This clonotype was recorded many times. The CDR3 nucleotides read TGCAGTGCCAAAAGGTCAGGGGTGGGCACTGAAGCTTTCTTT. Protein: CSAKRSGVGTEAFF. The rearrangement joins TRBV20-1 to TRBJ1-1; D is perhaps TRBD1 (6 bases). This CDR3 has 14 amino acids. The V gene lost 6 bases and the J gene lost 4 bases, with 18 bases spanning the gap. Germline-derived CDR1 and CDR2 are DFQATT and SNEGSKA (reference sequence).

This clonotype appeared many times. This chain links TRBV2 with TRBJ2-1; 9 bases are a match to TRBD2. The V gene's germline CDR1 is SNHLY and CDR2 FYNNEI. CDR3 length: 14 amino acids. The trim removed 6 bases at V and 4 bases at J, leaving 4 bases unmatched. The CDR3 DNA sequence: TGTGCCAGCAGCGGGACTAGCAGATACAATGAGCAGTTCTTC. This encodes CASSGTSRYNEQFF. The full variable domain, rest sourced from reference TRBV2 and TRBJ2-1, is EPEVTQTPSHQVTQMGQEVILRCVPISNHLYFYWYRQILGQKVEFLVSFYNNEISEKSEIFDDQFSVERPDGSNFTLKIRSTKLEDSAMYFCASSGTSRYNEQFFGPGTRLTVL.

This clonotype turned up a few times. V and J are TRBV12-3 or TRBV12-4 and TRBJ2-7; no definite D call. V was trimmed by 3 bases and J by 1 base, leaving 13 bases between them. The CDR3 has 15 residues. The CDR3 is CASSFGSRNSYEQYF. In DNA form, the CDR3 reads TGTGCCAGCAGTTTCGGCAGCCGAAATTCCTACGAGCAGTACTTC.

The J gene is TRBJ2-1, the V gene TRBV10-1, with TRBD2 identical over 12 bases. V dropped 11 bases and J dropped 8; count of bases not matched to a gene: 10. The CDR3 length is 14 residues. CDR1 and CDR2 from the germline V gene are WNHNN and SYGVQD (reference sequence). DNA of the CDR3: TGCGCCGCACGGACTAGCGGGATTCTGGATGAGCAGTTCTTC. This translates into CAARTSGILDEQFF.

The rearrangement uses TRBV19 and TRBJ2-1; TRBD2 matches 8 bases. The CDR3 has 14 residues. Germline V gene lookup returns CDR1 LNHDA and CDR2 SQIVND (reference sequence). V lost 11 bases, J lost 7 bases, and 13 bases stayed unmatched. The CDR3 bases are TGTGCCTCCGAGGGTGGGCTAGCGGGTAATGAGCAGTTCTTC. Protein sequence: CASEGGLAGNEQFF.

This clonotype was seen ten or more times. The genes are TRBV9 and TRBJ2-1; 9 positions match TRBD2. The V gene's germline CDR1 is SGDLS and CDR2 YYNGEE. The ends lost 3 bases at V and 8 bases at J; junction bases unmatched: 15. The CDR3 consists of 17 residues. CDR3 DNA: TGTGCCAGCAGCGCAAGTCCTATGGCTAGCGGGAACTATGAGCAGTTCTTC. Its protein product is CASSASPMASGNYEQFF.

The chain recombines TRBV20-1 with TRBJ2-3, with 8 bases matching TRBD2. The CDR3 contains 15 residues. Looked up from germline, CDR1 is DFQATT and CDR2 is SNEGSKA (reference sequence). V gave up 3 bases and J gave up 6 bases; unmatched junction bases: 11. The CDR3 nucleotides are TGCAGTGCTAGCGGCGGGGGGTACTTCGTTGATACGCAGTATTTT. Translated: CSASGGGYFVDTQYF.

This clonotype appeared many times. The chain joins TRBV5-1 to TRBJ1-1, with D uncertain. Germline CDR1 reads SGHRS; CDR2 reads YFSETQ. This CDR3 is 14 amino acids long. The germline V and J ends were trimmed by 0 bases and 3 bases, with 9 bases remaining between them. The CDR3 spells CASSLGASYTEAFF. As DNA, the CDR3 is TGCGCCAGCAGCTTGGGCGCATCCTACACTGAAGCTTTCTTT.

The CDR3 coding sequence is TGTGCCAGCAGTCTACGGACGGGAGAGACAGATACGCAGTATTTT. This sequence encodes CASSLRTGETDTQYF. This chain connects TRBV12-3 or TRBV12-4 to TRBJ2-3; D is possibly TRBD2 (6 bases). With 5 bases removed from V and 3 bases from J, the gap between germline ends came to 15 bases. The CDR3 has 15 residues.

The CDR3 here is CASSTRPGTGKNTEAFF. The DNA of the CDR3 is TGTGCCAGCAGTACCCGTCCCGGGACAGGGAAGAACACTGAAGCTTTCTTT. V and J are TRBV27 and TRBJ1-1; 9 positions match TRBD1. The CDR3 has 17 residues. The V and J ends lost 5 bases and 1 base, in that order; junction bases with no gene match: 11. Germline CDR1 MNHEY, CDR2 SMNVEV (reference sequence).